Shown below are 8 T cell receptor beta chains from a single sample sequenced in a study of T cell responses to AZD1222 COVID-19 vaccine (TCRdb year 2021). The sample's time point label, decoded: about 28 days (+/-7) after the second vaccine dose. The treatment or condition label on this specimen signifies: meningococcal conjugate vaccine given as trial control. Library preparation employed the immunoSEQ multiplex PCR assay. Here the immuneACCESS table is served through TCRdb, limited to in-frame sequences with V and J called. Missing clones are a known gap in these copies; in checked studies unresolved V genes cover under half, and the rest lacks a known reason. For this sample the table gives under 50,000 clones, of which 80% were detected only once. In total, the top ten clones hold roughly 22% of the sample. This material consisted of peripheral blood, taken 28 days after the second dose of the MenACWY control vaccine. These receptors were obtained from an adult who received the MenACWY meningococcal vaccine as a control.

This clone was counted between two and nine times. The chain is built from TRBV7-8 and TRBJ2-1; the D gene could be TRBD1 or TRBD2 (6 bases each). Germline loops: CDR1 SGHVS, CDR2 FQNEAQ. The CDR3 is 16 residues long. V was pared by 0 bases and J by 9 bases, with 18 bases between. The CDR3 loop reads CASSLAIGGGRAEQFF. CDR3 coding DNA: TGTGCCAGCAGCTTAGCCATCGGAGGGGGACGGGCTGAGCAGTTCTTC.

This chain links TRBV24-1 with TRBJ1-5, with D unclear. The CDR3 runs 14 residues. Deletions cut 4 bases from V and 0 bases from J, with 6 bases between. Germline values: CDR1 KGHDR, CDR2 SFDVKD. The CDR3 DNA follows: TGTGCCACCAGTGACCCCTATAGCAATCAGCCCCAGCATTTT. Protein: CATSDPYSNQPQHF.

The chain combines TRBV19 with TRBJ1-5, with a tentative D call TRBD1 (6 bases). Germline CDR1 and CDR2: LNHDA and SQIVND (reference sequence). Trimming stripped 5 bases from V and 4 bases from J, with 12 bases between. The CDR3 contains 14 residues. The CDR3 protein is CASSSPDRNQPQHF. The CDR3 DNA reads as TGTGCCAGTAGTTCACCCGACAGGAATCAGCCCCAGCATTTT.

The V call is TRBV2, the J call TRBJ1-5; unclear D gene. The germline V and J ends were trimmed by 6 bases and 0 bases, with 6 bases remaining between them. The CDR3 runs to 13 residues. Per germline, CDR1 SNHLY and CDR2 FYNNEI. CDR3 nucleotides: TGTGCCAGCAGACAGTATAGCAATCAGCCCCAGCATTTT. This encodes CASRQYSNQPQHF. Full variable domain (missing parts from reference TRBV2 and TRBJ1-5): EPEVTQTPSHQVTQMGQEVILRCVPISNHLYFYWYRQILGQKVEFLVSFYNNEISEKSEIFDDQFSVERPDGSNFTLKIRSTKLEDSAMYFCASRQYSNQPQHFGDGTRLSIL.

This clone has just one count. The V call is TRBV27, the J call TRBJ2-2; D is undetermined. Germline loops: CDR1 MNHEY, CDR2 SMNVEV (reference sequence). The CDR3 runs to 15 residues. Trimming took off 3 bases at V and 0 bases at J, with 8 bases between the two ends. CDR3 region: CASSFGGSNTGELFF. The CDR3 nucleotides read TGTGCCAGCAGTTTCGGCGGTTCGAACACCGGGGAGCTGTTTTTT.

The gene calls are TRBV5-5 and TRBJ1-2; D is undetermined. This CDR3 has 13 residues. The germline V gene encodes CDR1 SGHKS and CDR2 YYEKEE (reference sequence). Trimming shortened V by 6 bases and J by 5 bases, and 14 bases separated the two germline ends. This CDR3 is CASTQTVGYGYTF. For the CDR3, the DNA is TGTGCCAGCACCCAGACGGTGGGATATGGCTACACCTTC.

The chain links TRBV5-5 to TRBJ2-3; 9 bases line up with TRBD2. V lost 2 bases, J lost 2 bases, and 3 bases stayed unmatched. The CDR3 covers 15 residues. Germline loops: CDR1 SGHKS, CDR2 YYEKEE (reference sequence). CDR3 in DNA: TGTGCCAGCAGCTTCGCGGGGGGGCCCACAGATACGCAGTATTTT. As protein: CASSFAGGPTDTQYF. The full variable domain, with the rest looked up from reference TRBV5-5 and TRBJ2-3, is DAGVTQSPTHLIKTRGQQVTLRCSPISGHKSVSWYQQVLGQGPQFIFQYYEKEERGRGNFPDRFSARQFPNYSSELNVNALLLGDSALYLCASSFAGGPTDTQYFGPGTRLTVL.

The CDR3 DNA reads TGCAGTGCTCCAATCATCTATGGCTACACCTTC. Encoded protein: CSAPIIYGYTF. The J gene is TRBJ1-2, the V gene TRBV20-1, with D unresolved. The CDR3 contains 11 residues. Trimming removed 5 bases at V and 4 bases at J, with 8 bases between. The germline gives CDR1 DFQATT, CDR2 SNEGSKA (reference sequence).